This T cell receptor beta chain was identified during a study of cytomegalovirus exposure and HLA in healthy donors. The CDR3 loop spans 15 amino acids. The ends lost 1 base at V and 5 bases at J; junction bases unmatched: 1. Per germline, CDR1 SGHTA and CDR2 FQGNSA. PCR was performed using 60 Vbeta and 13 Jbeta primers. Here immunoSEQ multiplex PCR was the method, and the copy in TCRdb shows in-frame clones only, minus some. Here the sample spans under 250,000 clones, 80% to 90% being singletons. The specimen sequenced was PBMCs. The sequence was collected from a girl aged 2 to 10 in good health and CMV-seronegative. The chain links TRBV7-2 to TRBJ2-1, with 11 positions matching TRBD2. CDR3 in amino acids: CASSLGLAGNNEQFF. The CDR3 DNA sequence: TGTGCCAGCAGCTTAGGACTAGCGGGAAACAATGAGCAGTTCTTC. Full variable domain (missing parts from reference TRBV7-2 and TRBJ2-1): GAGVSQSPSNKVTEKGKDVELRCDPISGHTALYWYRQSLGQGLEFLIYFQGNSAPDKSGLPSDRFSAERTGGSVSTLTIQRTQQEDSAVYLCASSLGLAGNNEQFFGPGTRLTVL.